Shown below are 20 T cell receptor beta chains from a single sample sequenced in a study of blood T cell repertoires in COVID-19. The data were produced by immunoSEQ multiplex PCR, yet TCRdb's version contains in-frame clones alone and is incomplete. The sample shows 150,000 to 200,000 clones, about 85% of them seen only once. The sample taken for sequencing was peripheral blood. These receptors were taken from a woman older than 75 with COVID-19, enrolled during active disease.

Only one count was recorded for this clone. An end of the junction does not agree with germline; a read error may underlie this. The rearrangement joins TRBV6-1 to TRBJ1-1; 7 bases align to TRBD1. This CDR3 is built from 17 residues. Germline lookup yields CDR1 MNHNS and CDR2 SASEGT. The CDR3 sequence is CASIEQGRPRRGAEAFF. The DNA for the CDR3 is TGTGCCAGCATTGAACAGGGGCGACCCAGGCGCGGAGCTGAAGCTTTCTTT.

The gene calls are TRBV7-8 and TRBJ1-2; D gene uncertain. With 5 bases removed from V and 8 bases from J, the gap between germline ends came to 18 bases. This CDR3 has 14 amino acids. The germline V gene has CDR1 SGHVS and CDR2 FQNEAQ. CDR3: CASSRAWTPGGYTF. DNA for the CDR3: TGTGCCAGCAGCCGAGCTTGGACTCCAGGAGGCTACACCTTC.

This chain joins TRBV28 and TRBJ2-7; a possible D gene is TRBD1 (6 bases). This CDR3 comprises 14 residues. Trimming took off 1 base at V and 3 bases at J, with 10 bases between the two ends. CDR1 MDHEN and CDR2 SYDVKM come from the germline V gene. The CDR3 region is CASSLSGDLYEQYF. CDR3 bases: TGTGCCAGCAGTTTATCAGGGGACCTCTACGAGCAGTACTTC.

The chain recombines TRBV5-1 with TRBJ2-1; the match to TRBD2 covers 13 bases. The germline CDR1 and CDR2 sequences are SGHRS and YFSETQ. CDR3 size: 16 residues. V lost 4 bases, J lost 0 bases, and 1 base stayed unmatched. The CDR3 reads CASSRTSGSSYNEQFF. DNA of the CDR3: TGCGCCAGCAGCCGGACTAGCGGGAGCTCCTACAATGAGCAGTTCTTC.

The chain joins TRBV11-2 to TRBJ2-3; D remains unclear. The germline CDR1 and CDR2 sequences are SGHAT and FQNNGV. CDR3 length: 14 amino acids. Trimming removed 6 bases at V and 0 bases at J, with 10 bases between. CDR3 in DNA: TGTGCCAGCAGTCCCAGGCGTAGCACAGATACGCAGTATTTT. Its protein product is CASSPRRSTDTQYF. The variable domain in full, with the rest retrieved from reference TRBV11-2 and TRBJ2-3, is EAGVAQSPRYKIIEKRQSVAFWCNPISGHATLYWYQQILGQGPKLLIQFQNNGVVDDSQLPKDRFSAERLKGVDSTLKIQPAKLEDSAVYLCASSPRRSTDTQYFGPGTRLTVL.

This clone was picked up one time. CDR3 amino acids: CASREGTYTGELFF. As DNA, the CDR3 is TGTGCCAGCCGGGAGGGGACCTACACCGGGGAGCTGTTTTTT. The chain is built from TRBV6-5 and TRBJ2-2, with TRBD2 matching over 8 bases. The junction had 5 bases not matched to a gene; V was cut back by 8 bases and J by 3 bases. There are 14 residues in the CDR3. In germline, CDR1 is MNHEY, CDR2 SVGAGI.

This chain uses TRBV7-9 with TRBJ2-5; 9 bases are shared with TRBD2. Germline trimming cut 7 bases from V and 4 bases from J; bases unmatched to any gene: 16. The CDR3 is made up of 17 amino acids. Germline CDR1 and CDR2: SEHNR and FQNEAQ (reference sequence). CDR3 region: CASTPSGASGIGETQYF. The CDR3, as DNA: TGTGCCAGCACCCCCTCCGGGGCTAGCGGGATCGGAGAGACCCAGTACTTC.

The chain combines TRBV5-1 with TRBJ2-5; 8 bases align to TRBD2. V shed 1 base and J 6 bases; nucleotides not matched to a gene: 8. Germline loops: CDR1 SGHRS, CDR2 YFSETQ. The CDR3 runs to 15 residues. The CDR3 loop reads CASSLHVSGMQTQYF. CDR3 in DNA: TGCGCCAGCAGCTTGCACGTTAGCGGGATGCAGACCCAGTACTTC.

This chain uses TRBV5-4 with TRBJ1-6, with 8 positions matching TRBD1. V was pared by 2 bases and J by 7 bases, with 8 bases of the junction left unmatched. The germline gives CDR1 SGHNT, CDR2 YYREEE (reference sequence). The CDR3 length is 16 residues. The chain's CDR3 is CASSLISGGGNSPLHF. CDR3 nucleotide sequence: TGTGCCAGCAGCTTAATTTCAGGGGGCGGCAATTCACCCCTCCACTTT.

The rearrangement uses TRBV5-1 and TRBJ1-2, with 7 bases aligning to TRBD1. The CDR3 totals 14 residues. The germline V gene encodes CDR1 SGHRS and CDR2 YFSETQ. The V and J ends lost 4 bases and 0 bases, in that order; junction bases with no gene match: 3. As DNA, the CDR3 is TGCGCCAGCAGCCCCGGACAGGCTAACTATGGCTACACCTTC. Translated, it gives CASSPGQANYGYTF.

The chain combines TRBV5-1 with TRBJ2-1; the match to TRBD2 covers 12 bases. Germline V gene data show CDR1 as SGHRS and CDR2 as YFSETQ. Losses at the gene ends were 0 bases for V and 12 bases for J; bases not matched to a gene: 1. The CDR3 is made up of 13 amino acids. This CDR3 is CASSLGLAGVQFF. The CDR3 DNA reads as TGCGCCAGCAGCTTGGGACTAGCGGGAGTGCAGTTCTTC.

V gene TRBV5-1 combines with J gene TRBJ1-1, with a possible D match to TRBD1 (6 bases). Germline V gene sequence: CDR1 SGHRS, CDR2 YFSETQ. Trimming removed 5 bases at V and 7 bases at J, with 18 bases between. The CDR3 consists of 14 residues. This CDR3 is CASSVPGGLGEAFF. DNA for the CDR3: TGCGCCAGCAGTGTTCCCGGGGGGCTGGGTGAAGCTTTCTTT.

The CDR3, as DNA: TGCGCCAGCAGCTTGGGGGGGACAGGGAGGTACGAGCAGTACTTC. It specifies CASSLGGTGRYEQYF. The chain has TRBV5-1 and TRBJ2-7; 9 nucleotides agree with TRBD1. The CDR3 covers 15 residues. The germline gives CDR1 SGHRS, CDR2 YFSETQ. V lost 0 bases to trimming and J lost 4 bases; unmatched junction nucleotides: 5.

This chain uses TRBV6-5 with TRBJ2-1, with 10 bases aligning to TRBD2. V trimming: 7 bases; J trimming: 9 bases; junction bases outside the gene matches: 9. CDR3 length: 14 amino acids. Germline V gene data show CDR1 as MNHEY and CDR2 as SVGAGI. CDR3 bases: TGTGCCAGCAAAGGTTTGAGCGGGAGGGGTGAGCAGTTCTTC. Translation gives CASKGLSGRGEQFF.

The gene calls are TRBV12-3 or TRBV12-4 and TRBJ2-1, with D unresolved. The CDR3 runs 12 residues. V was cut by 4 bases and J by 12 bases, with 13 bases left in between. CDR3 loop: CASSSTSQPQFF. In DNA, the CDR3 is TGTGCCAGCAGTTCTACCTCTCAACCGCAGTTCTTC.

The chain couples TRBV19 to TRBJ1-2; D uncertain. The CDR3 is made up of 13 amino acids. V lost 6 bases to trimming and J lost 0 bases, with 8 bases between them. Germline loops: CDR1 LNHDA, CDR2 SQIVND (reference sequence). The CDR3 is CASRRGPNYGYTF. The CDR3 DNA reads TGTGCCAGTAGGCGCGGTCCTAACTATGGCTACACCTTC.

The rearrangement uses TRBV6-5 and TRBJ1-2; a possible D gene is TRBD1 (5 bases). The CDR3 sequence is 13 residues long. Trimming took 6 bases from V and 5 from J, leaving 13 bases between them. Germline V gene lookup returns CDR1 MNHEY and CDR2 SVGAGI. DNA for the CDR3: TGTGCCAGCAGCCACGACAGTGGGTATGGCTACACCTTC. It codes for CASSHDSGYGYTF.

The chain uses TRBV15 and TRBJ2-1, with 13 bases that match TRBD2. The trim removed 1 base at V and 8 bases at J, leaving 8 bases unmatched. The CDR3 runs 17 residues. The germline gives CDR1 LNHNV, CDR2 YYDKDF (reference sequence). The CDR3 coding sequence is TGTGCCACCAGCAGAGGTAGGACTAGCGGGGGCAGGGATGAGCAGTTCTTC. Translation gives CATSRGRTSGGRDEQFF. Looking up the rest from reference TRBV15 and TRBJ2-1 gives the full variable domain: DAMVIQNPRYQVTQFGKPVTLSCSQTLNHNVMYWYQQKSSQAPKLLFHYYDKDFNNEADTPDNFQSRRPNTSFCFLDIRSPGLGDTAMYLCATSRGRTSGGRDEQFFGPGTRLTVL.

This chain connects TRBV29-1 to TRBJ2-2, with 10 bases identical to TRBD2. Losses at the gene ends were 7 bases for V and 7 bases for J; bases not matched to a gene: 9. This CDR3 has 14 amino acids. Germline loops: CDR1 SQVTM, CDR2 ANQGSEA. CDR3 region: CSARGLANGGELFF. The CDR3 DNA reads TGCAGCGCCCGGGGACTAGCGAATGGCGGGGAGCTGTTTTTT.

The rearrangement uses TRBV4-1 and TRBJ1-6; D is undetermined. Trimming cost V 4 bases and J 9 bases, with 16 bases left between them. The CDR3 totals 15 residues. Germline V CDR1 and CDR2: MGHRA, YSYEKL. CDR3 protein: CASSPPGSLISPLHF. The DNA for the CDR3 is TGCGCCAGCAGCCCCCCCGGGTCTCTGATTTCACCCCTCCACTTT.